This T cell receptor beta chain was identified in a study of blood T cells in healthy people across ages. Comment on this clonotype: What it recognizes is unknown.

General observations from the study: Aged donors had fewer naive CD4+ cells and lower diversity than long-lived donors. What prevented conclusive comparison of naive and antigen-experienced cells was that PBMCs were unsorted. TCR beta diversity per million T cells fell roughly linearly with age.

PCR was performed a second time for 7 to 11 cycles using a sample-barcoded 5' primer and a J-beta primer mix. Every molecule of cDNA carried a tag from a template-switch adaptor with 12 random nucleotides. TCRdb passed the 5' RACE reads through MiXCR, listing each CDR3 protein once. The repertoire holds hundreds of thousands of distinct CDR3 sequences, with roughly three fifths as singletons. Specimen: blood. This receptor was obtained from a man between 40 and 49 years old in good health.

In DNA form, the CDR3 reads TGCAGCGCCCGGGACAGGGGCGCTGAAGCTTTCTTT. This sequence encodes CSARDRGAEAFF. The chain is built from TRBV29-1 and TRBJ1-1; 10 bases agree with TRBD1. In germline, CDR1 is SQVTM, CDR2 ANQGSEA. The CDR3 is 12 residues long. After removal of 7 bases from V and 6 bases from J, the junction contained 5 bases not matched to a gene.